This T cell receptor (beta chain) was recovered during a study of glioma-infiltrating T cells. Amplification of TCR alpha and beta CDR3 regions from RNA used iRepertoire nested multiplex PCR. One entry per CDR3 protein results from TCRdb running MiXCR on the multiplex PCR reads. The data contain more than 95,000 distinct CDR3 sequences, less than 30% of them singletons. Germline-derived CDR1 and CDR2 are MNHEY and SMNVEV (reference sequence). Trimming shortened V by 6 bases and J by 6 bases, and 18 bases separated the two germline ends. The length of the CDR3 is 14 residues. J is TRBJ2-7 and V is TRBV27; D tentatively reads TRBD1 or TRBD2 (5 bases each). This receptor was taken from a human donor with low-grade glioma or glioblastoma, undergoing nonglioma brain surgery, or in good health (not recorded which). The sequenced sample was glioma tissue, nonneoplastic brain tissue, or PBMCs (not recorded which). CDR3 amino acids: CASSYSEGVFEQYF. CDR3 bases: TGTGCCAGCAGCTATAGCGAAGGGGTATTCGAGCAGTACTTC.